Sequencing of this T cell receptor (beta chain) was carried out in a study of blood T cell repertoires in COVID-19. Study overall: COVID-19 samples, acute and convalescent, were from the United States, Italy and Spain. Nucleic acid was either cDNA or gDNA, and it came from T cells, B-cell-depleted T cells, or PBMCs.

How the authors handled the data: Estimates of nucleated cell counts were drawn from the amplification of reference gene primers. Sequenced by immunoSEQ multiplex PCR; TCRdb stores in-frame clones only, minus some. V, J and clone size are taken as reported in that table, and D and trimming were inferred from the DNA itself. The sample carries about 190,000 clones, more than 60% recorded once. The length of the CDR3 is 14 residues. Per germline, CDR1 MNHEY and CDR2 SMNVEV (reference sequence). Germline trimming cut 3 bases from V and 2 bases from J; bases unmatched to any gene: 4. The specimen was peripheral blood. The chain employs TRBV27 and TRBJ2-7; TRBD2 matches at 7 bases. The sequence was collected from a woman in her 50s with acute or convalescent COVID-19. The CDR3 DNA reads TGTGCCAGCAGTTTCTCTAGCGGCCCCTACGAGCAGTACTTC. This sequence encodes CASSFSSGPYEQYF.